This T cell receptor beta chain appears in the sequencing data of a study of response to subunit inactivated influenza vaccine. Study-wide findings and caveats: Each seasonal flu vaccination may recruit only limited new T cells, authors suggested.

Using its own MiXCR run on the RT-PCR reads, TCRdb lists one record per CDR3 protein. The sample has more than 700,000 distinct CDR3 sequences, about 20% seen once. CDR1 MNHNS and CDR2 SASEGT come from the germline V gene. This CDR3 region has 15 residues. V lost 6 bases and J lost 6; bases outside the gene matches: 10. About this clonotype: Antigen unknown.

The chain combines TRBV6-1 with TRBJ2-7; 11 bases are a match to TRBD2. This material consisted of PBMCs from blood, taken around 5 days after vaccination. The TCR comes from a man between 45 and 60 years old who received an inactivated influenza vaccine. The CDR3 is CASRKTSGRVGEQYF. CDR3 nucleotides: TGTGCCAGCAGGAAAACTAGCGGGAGAGTTGGCGAGCAGTACTTC.